A selection of T cell receptor beta chains follows, all from one sample in a study of cytomegalovirus exposure and HLA in healthy donors. Only in-frame clones appear in the TCRdb table, and some are missing; sequencing was by immunoSEQ multiplex PCR. The sample lists 150,000 to 200,000 clones, approximately 78% occurring once. The sequenced material came from PBMCs. These receptors all stem from a woman between 18 and 30 years old in good health and CMV-seronegative. Each CDR3 is given with its conserved first and last residue. The order of the fields is D gene, V gene, clone size, J gene, CDR3 DNA, CDR3 protein. The D gene is left open where the match is weak. Clone sizes are given selectively: once, few, many, or a class where the clone is expanded.

TRBD1	TRBV10-2	NA	TRBJ1-6	TGCGCCAGCGACGGACAGGGGGCTTCTCTTTCACCCCTCCACTTT	CASDGQGASLSPLHF
NA	TRBV7-9	NA	TRBJ1-3	TGTGCCAGCAGCTTATCAGGAAACACCATATATTTT	CASSLSGNTIYF
TRBD1	TRBV10-3	few	TRBJ1-1	TGTGCCATCAGTGGAGGACAGGGAGTGAACACTGAAGCTTTCTTT	CAISGGQGVNTEAFF
TRBD1	TRBV9	once	TRBJ1-3	TGTGCCAGCAGCGTAGGGGACAGGGGCAGGAGAAACACCATATATTTT	CASSVGDRGRRNTIYF
TRBD1	TRBV18	once	TRBJ2-7	TGTGCCAGCTCATCTGAAACAGGGGAGCGATACTTC	CASSSETGERYF
TRBD1	TRBV4-1	few	TRBJ1-4	TGCGCCAGCAGCCAGCCATTCGGGACAGGGAAGCCCCGCGCAACTAATGAAAAACTGTTTTTT	CASSQPFGTGKPRATNEKLFF
NA	TRBV7-3	NA	TRBJ2-4	TGTGCCAGCAGCCTCGCGACAGGAGCCAAAAACATTCAGTACTTC	CASSLATGAKNIQYF
NA	TRBV30	NA	TRBJ1-4	TGTGCCTGGAGTGTAAGGAATTGGAGAACTAATGAAAAACTGTTTTTT	CAWSVRNWRTNEKLFF
NA	TRBV18	few	TRBJ2-7	TGTGCCAGCTCACCAAGGGGGAATGGCGAGCAGTACTTC	CASSPRGNGEQYF
NA	TRBV27	NA	TRBJ2-6	TGTGCCAGCAGTTTATCCAGGGACTCTGGGGCCAACGTCCTGACTTTC	CASSLSRDSGANVLTF
TRBD1	TRBV19	few	TRBJ1-5	TGTGCCAGTACCCGGACAGGAGAAAGCAATCAGCCCCAGCATTTT	CASTRTGESNQPQHF